The 18 T cell receptor beta chains given below trace back to one sample, sequenced in a study of prognosis after radiotherapy for stage I lung cancer. Genomic DNA served as the source from which two-round multiplex PCR generated TCR beta CDR3 amplicons. Amplification in first-round PCR relied on primers specific to each TRBV and TRBJ gene. TCRdb reanalysed the multiplex PCR reads using MiXCR and keeps one entry per CDR3 protein. The sample carries tens of thousands of distinct CDR3 sequences, around 42% recorded once. The sample was PBMCs, taken before or after stereotactic body radiation therapy (not recorded which). The source is a donor aged 50 or older with non-small cell lung cancer.

This clonotype appeared many times. The chain recombines TRBV6-1 with TRBJ2-1, with 8 bases aligning to TRBD2. The trim removed 6 bases at V and 2 bases at J, leaving 6 bases unmatched. The CDR3 runs to 15 residues. Germline V gene lookup returns CDR1 MNHNS and CDR2 SASEGT. The CDR3 here is CASSETSGTYNEQFF. CDR3 sequence (DNA): TGTGCCAGCAGCGAAACTAGCGGCACCTACAATGAGCAGTTCTTC.

CDR3 in amino acids: CASSQLAYGYTF. CDR3 DNA: TGCGCCAGCAGTCAGTTGGCGTATGGCTACACCTTC. This rearrangement joins TRBV5-1 to TRBJ1-2; no definite D call. Trimming cost V 5 bases and J 5 bases, with 10 bases left between them. CDR1 SGHRS and CDR2 YFSETQ come from the germline V gene. The CDR3 is 12 residues long.

Concerning this clonotype: This likely reflects a read error, since a far larger clone is one base away. The V gene is TRBV20-1, the J gene TRBJ2-5; TRBD2 is a possible D gene (6 bases). The J call may be wrong; the DNA end is better matched by TRBJ2-1. Germline CDR1 reads DFQATT; CDR2 reads SNEGSKA (reference sequence). This CDR3 spans 17 amino acids. The CDR3 loop reads CSARLDLADPTRNEQFF. The CDR3 DNA is TGCAGTGCTAGATTGGACTTAGCGGATCCCACGAGGAATGAGCAGTTCTTC.

The rearrangement uses TRBV19 and TRBJ2-1; a weak D match, TRBD1 (5 bases). Germline-derived CDR1 and CDR2 are LNHDA and SQIVND (reference sequence). CDR3 size: 16 residues. V lost 3 bases and J 5 bases, leaving 17 bases between the germline ends. The CDR3 loop reads CASSMGTGLLHNEQFF. The CDR3 nucleotides read TGTGCCAGTAGTATGGGTACAGGTTTACTCCACAATGAGCAGTTCTTC. Using reference TRBV19 and TRBJ2-1 for the parts outside the CDR3, the full variable domain is DGGITQSPKYLFRKEGQNVTLSCEQNLNHDAMYWYRQDPGQGLRLIYYSQIVNDFQKGDIAEGYSVSREKKESFPLTVTSAQKNPTAFYLCASSMGTGLLHNEQFFGPGTRLTVL.

This clonotype has ten or more counts. The chain carries TRBV9 and TRBJ1-2, with D perhaps TRBD1 (5 bases). This CDR3 is built from 14 residues. The V gene's germline CDR1 is SGDLS and CDR2 YYNGEE. V lost 4 bases and J 6 bases, leaving 16 bases between the germline ends. In nucleotides, the CDR3 is TGTGCCAGCAGCACCAGTGGGGGGGACGATGGCTACACCTTC. As protein: CASSTSGGDDGYTF.

The V gene is TRBV12-3 or TRBV12-4, the J gene TRBJ1-2; D not resolved. The CDR3 has 14 residues. The V and J ends lost 6 bases and 8 bases respectively, with 19 bases between them. CDR3 coding DNA: TGTGCCAGCAGGTCCCCTGTATCACTTTTGGGCTACACCTTC. Protein: CASRSPVSLLGYTF.

The chain is built from TRBV20-1 and TRBJ2-1, with D unresolved. This CDR3 spans 15 amino acids. The ends were cut back, 6 bases at V and 3 bases at J, with 18 bases in the middle. Germline V gene data show CDR1 as DFQATT and CDR2 as SNEGSKA (reference sequence). The CDR3 here is CSAHPPQPHYNEQFF. As DNA, the CDR3 is TGCAGTGCCCACCCCCCACAACCTCACTACAATGAGCAGTTCTTC.

This clonotype was detected many times. The gene calls are TRBV24-1 and TRBJ1-5; D gene unclear. The germline gives CDR1 KGHDR, CDR2 SFDVKD. The V end lost 1 base, the J end lost 6 bases, and 3 bases lay between the germline ends. This CDR3 comprises 12 residues. This chain's CDR3 is CATSDFGQPQHF. CDR3 coding DNA: TGTGCCACCAGTGATTTTGGTCAGCCCCAGCATTTT.

This clonotype was detected once. V is TRBV6-2 or TRBV6-3 and J is TRBJ1-6, with D possibly matching TRBD1 (6 bases). This CDR3 has 15 amino acids. V was shortened by 5 bases and J by 14 bases, with 22 bases between the two germline ends. Per germline, CDR1 MNHEY and CDR2 SVGEGT. The CDR3 sequence is CASSSAGTFESTLHF. The CDR3, as DNA: TGTGCCAGCAGTAGCGCCGGGACATTCGAGTCAACCCTCCACTTT.

This clonotype has a handful of counts. The chain is built from TRBV12-3 or TRBV12-4 and TRBJ1-2; TRBD1 matches at 7 bases. The CDR3 length is 13 residues. The ends lost 1 base at V and 5 bases at J; junction bases unmatched: 1. The CDR3 DNA follows: TGTGCCAGCAGTTTAGACAGGGGATATGGCTACACCTTC. Protein product: CASSLDRGYGYTF.

This clonotype was detected many times. This chain links TRBV5-1 with TRBJ2-3; 8 bases agree with TRBD1. V lost 4 bases to trimming and J lost 4 bases; unmatched junction nucleotides: 11. The CDR3 loop spans 16 amino acids. Germline V gene lookup returns CDR1 SGHRS and CDR2 YFSETQ. As DNA, the CDR3 is TGCGCCAGCAGCAAACGGACAGGGATGGTCGCAGATACGCAGTATTTT. It codes for CASSKRTGMVADTQYF.

This chain uses TRBV2 with TRBJ2-3; TRBD2 aligns across 9 bases. The CDR3 totals 15 residues. The germline CDR1 and CDR2 sequences are SNHLY and FYNNEI. V was clipped by 8 bases and J by 3 bases; unmatched bases: 9. CDR3 region: CASGIAGAGTDTQYF. The DNA for the CDR3 is TGTGCCAGCGGCATAGCGGGAGCGGGGACAGATACGCAGTATTTT.

As to this clonotype: Its ends do not fully match the called genes, so a read error is possible. The rearrangement joins TRBV12-3 or TRBV12-4 to TRBJ1-1; D is ambiguous. CDR3 length equals 12 residues. The CDR3 DNA sequence: TGTGCCATCAGTTCGGAGGACACTGAAGCTTTCTTT. Protein: CAISSEDTEAFF.

In this sample, this clonotype turned up a few times. The V call is TRBV6-1, the J call TRBJ1-2; 8 bases are a match to TRBD1. CDR3 size: 14 residues. Germline assignment: CDR1 MNHNS and CDR2 SASEGT. V dropped 5 bases and J dropped 7; count of bases not matched to a gene: 9. The CDR3 loop reads CASSKGQEGSGYTF. DNA of the CDR3: TGTGCCAGCAGTAAGGGACAGGAGGGGAGTGGCTACACCTTC.

This clonotype was counted at least ten times. This chain connects TRBV18 to TRBJ2-1, with a possible D match to TRBD2 (6 bases). The CDR3 is 15 amino acids. Trimming took 4 bases from V and 4 from J, leaving 14 bases between them. CDR1 KGHSH and CDR2 LQKENI come from the germline V gene. The CDR3 nucleotides read TGTGCCAGCTCACAGTCGTCTAGCGAGTACAATGAGCAGTTCTTC. This translates into CASSQSSSEYNEQFF. The whole variable domain, remainder taken from reference TRBV18 and TRBJ2-1, is NAGVMQNPRHLVRRRGQEARLRCSPMKGHSHVYWYRQLPEEGLKFMVYLQKENIIDESGMPKERFSAEFPKEGPSILRIQQVVRGDSAAYFCASSQSSSEYNEQFFGPGTRLTVL.

V gene TRBV11-3 combines with J gene TRBJ2-7, with a weak D call TRBD2 (6 bases). Germline-derived CDR1 and CDR2 are SGHNT and YENEEA. Trimming left V 5 bases short and J 2 bases short, with 19 bases between. CDR3 size: 16 residues. CDR3 in amino acids: CASSLPWGDPPYEQYF. Here the CDR3 DNA reads TGTGCCAGCAGCCTGCCATGGGGGGACCCCCCCTACGAGCAGTACTTC.

This clonotype was seen ten or more times. The chain has TRBV6-1 and TRBJ2-3; TRBD2 is a possible D gene (7 bases). Germline values: CDR1 MNHNS, CDR2 SASEGT. The CDR3 covers 17 residues. V was trimmed by 4 bases and J by 4 bases, leaving 21 bases between them. CDR3 residues: CASSGGGGAVSPDTQYF. CDR3 bases: TGTGCCAGCAGTGGGGGGGGGGGGGCGGTTAGCCCAGATACGCAGTATTTT.

In this sample, this clonotype turned up many times. This chain connects TRBV27 to TRBJ1-2, with 8 bases lining up with TRBD1. CDR3 length: 13 amino acids. Germline V CDR1 and CDR2: MNHEY, SMNVEV (reference sequence). Unmatched junction bases numbered 3, after V lost 6 bases and J lost 3 bases. The CDR3 nucleotides read TGTGCCAGCAGACTGACAGGGGACTATGGCTACACCTTC. Translated, it gives CASRLTGDYGYTF.